This is a list of T cell receptor beta chains from one sample in a study of cytomegalovirus exposure and HLA in healthy donors. The table came from immunoSEQ multiplex PCR; TCRdb's copy has only in-frame clones and leaves some out. The repertoire has fewer than 200,000 clones, around 82% of them found once; the top ten carry around 14%. The material sequenced was PBMCs. Every receptor here comes from a woman under 40 in good health and CMV-seropositive. CDR3s include the opening cysteine and the closing phenylalanine or tryptophan. Each record gives: V gene, D gene, clone size, J gene, CDR3 protein, CDR3 DNA. A D gene is named only where the DNA matches it firmly. Expanded clones get a size class; other rows say once, few or many, or leave the size out.

TRBV27,NA,NA,TRBJ2-7,CASRKLGTYEQYF,TGTGCCAGCAGGAAACTAGGGACCTACGAGCAGTACTTC
TRBV4-3,NA,few,TRBJ1-3,CASSDRDTPGNTIYF,TGCGCCAGCAGCGACCGGGACACTCCTGGAAACACCATATATTTT
TRBV19,TRBD2,NA,TRBJ2-7,CASSSAASGMYEQYF,TGTGCCAGTAGCTCGGCGGCTAGCGGGATGTACGAGCAGTACTTC
TRBV6-4,NA,NA,TRBJ2-2,CASSPGTNTGELFF,TGTGCCAGCAGTCCGGGAACGAACACCGGGGAGCTGTTTTTT
TRBV28,NA,NA,TRBJ1-2,CASSSEMTGYGYTF,TGTGCCAGCAGTTCTGAGATGACGGGGTATGGCTACACCTTC
TRBV5-1,TRBD2,NA,TRBJ2-1,CASSLGGGRRGNEQFF,TGCGCCAGCAGCTTGGGCGGCGGGAGGAGAGGCAATGAGCAGTTCTTC
TRBV19,NA,NA,TRBJ2-3,CASTTLGGSGTQYF,TGTGCCAGTACTACCCTCGGGGGTTCAGGTACGCAGTATTTT
TRBV5-6,TRBD2,NA,TRBJ2-3,CASSLPSGGLSTDTQYF,TGTGCCAGCAGCTTGCCTAGCGGGGGCTTAAGCACAGATACGCAGTATTTT
TRBV5-1,NA,NA,TRBJ2-3,CASSLAPAGPKGPDTQYF,TGCGCCAGCAGCTTGGCCCCAGCGGGCCCGAAAGGACCAGATACGCAGTATTTT
TRBV5-1,TRBD1,NA,TRBJ1-2,CASSLGQGGGYGYTF,TGCGCCAGCAGCCTTGGACAGGGGGGTGGCTATGGCTACACCTTC
TRBV30,TRBD1,NA,TRBJ1-2,CAWDRGLRGYTF,TGTGCCTGGGACAGGGGCCTAAGAGGCTACACCTTC
TRBV10-3,TRBD1,NA,TRBJ2-2,CAISKGQGFGGAGELFF,TGTGCCATCAGTAAAGGACAGGGGTTTGGAGGGGCCGGGGAGCTGTTTTTT
TRBV7-2,NA,NA,TRBJ2-7,CASSPYSRRGPQYF,TGTGCCAGCAGCCCATATAGCCGCAGGGGACCGCAGTACTTC
TRBV4-1,TRBD2,NA,TRBJ2-3,CASSRRLAGGPTDTQYF,TGCGCCAGCAGCCGCCGACTAGCGGGAGGGCCCACAGATACGCAGTATTTT
TRBV6-1,NA,once,TRBJ2-3,CASSESSADTQYF,TGTGCCAGCAGTGAGTCTTCTGCAGATACGCAGTATTTT
TRBV6-4,TRBD1,once,TRBJ1-2,CASRPPDRGYLGYTF,TGTGCCAGCCGCCCTCCGGACAGGGGGTATCTTGGCTACACCTTC
TRBV4-2,TRBD2,once,TRBJ2-7,CASSQGWRGGYEQYF,TGTGCCAGCAGCCAAGGTTGGCGGGGGGGCTACGAGCAGTACTTC
TRBV5-6,NA,once,TRBJ1-2,CASSLFVRTVNYGYTF,TGTGCCAGCAGCTTGTTCGTTAGGACAGTGAACTATGGCTACACCTTC
TRBV5-1,NA,NA,TRBJ2-2,CASSSGGIEAGELFF,TGCGCCAGCAGCTCAGGAGGGATAGAGGCCGGGGAGCTGTTTTTT
TRBV11-2,NA,NA,TRBJ1-1,CASSLDTAGPEAFF,TGTGCCAGCAGCTTAGACACAGCTGGTCCTGAAGCTTTCTTT
TRBV28,NA,NA,TRBJ2-3,CASSPPVSLGDTQYF,TGTGCCAGCAGCCCCCCCGTGTCCCTAGGAGATACGCAGTATTTT
TRBV6-1,NA,NA,TRBJ2-1,CASSEAYRGAMDEQFF,TGTGCCAGCAGTGAAGCCTACCGGGGGGCGATGGATGAGCAGTTCTTC
TRBV6-5,TRBD1,NA,TRBJ2-7,CASSFRTGGRIYEQYF,TGTGCCAGCAGTTTCCGGACAGGGGGCAGGATCTACGAGCAGTACTTC
TRBV6-1,TRBD2,NA,TRBJ2-5,CASSGTSGAMETQYF,TGTGCCAGCAGTGGGACTAGCGGAGCGATGGAGACCCAGTACTTC
TRBV28,NA,NA,TRBJ1-4,CASSFEGGNEKLFF,TGTGCCAGCAGTTTTGAGGGAGGCAATGAAAAACTGTTTTTT
TRBV28,NA,NA,TRBJ2-7,CASSLPEGDEQYF,TGTGCCAGCAGTTTACCCGAGGGAGACGAGCAGTACTTC
TRBV7-9,TRBD2,few,TRBJ2-7,CASSARTSGSSYEQYF,TGTGCCAGCAGCGCCCGGACTAGCGGGAGCTCCTACGAGCAGTACTTC
TRBV12-5,TRBD1,NA,TRBJ2-2,CASGFLRTGGTGELFF,TGTGCTAGTGGTTTCCTTCGGACAGGCGGCACCGGGGAGCTGTTTTTT
TRBV5-6,NA,NA,TRBJ2-3,CASMGTSSTDTQYF,TGTGCCAGCATGGGGACTTCTAGCACAGATACGCAGTATTTT
TRBV6-6,NA,NA,TRBJ1-2,CASSSRGRGSGYTF,TGTGCCAGCAGTTCTAGGGGCAGGGGAAGTGGCTACACCTTC
TRBV28,NA,once,TRBJ1-5,CASKSGNSNQPQHF,TGTGCCAGCAAATCAGGAAATAGCAATCAGCCCCAGCATTTT
TRBV19,TRBD2,NA,TRBJ2-1,CASSIAAGGNNEQFF,TGTGCCAGTAGTATAGCAGCGGGAGGGAATAATGAGCAGTTCTTC
TRBV7-2,NA,NA,TRBJ2-2,CASKDFDTGELFF,TGTGCCAGCAAGGACTTTGACACCGGGGAGCTGTTTTTT
TRBV10-3,NA,NA,TRBJ1-2,CAISGRSSRVDNYGYTF,TGTGCCATCAGCGGACGTTCGAGCAGGGTGGATAACTATGGCTACACCTTC
TRBV7-8,TRBD2,once,TRBJ2-1,CASSLVPGLAVYNEQFF,TGTGCCAGCAGCTTAGTGCCGGGACTAGCGGTCTACAATGAGCAGTTCTTC
TRBV2,TRBD1,NA,TRBJ1-2,CASSQTGDGYTF,TGTGCCAGCAGCCAGACAGGGGATGGCTACACCTTC
TRBV6-1,TRBD1,once,TRBJ2-3,CASSVGTGESDTQYF,TGTGCCAGCAGTGTAGGGACAGGGGAGTCAGATACGCAGTATTTT
TRBV5-5,TRBD1,NA,TRBJ2-7,CASSFQIGGWYEQYF,TGTGCCAGCAGCTTTCAGATAGGGGGCTGGTACGAGCAGTACTTC
TRBV7-6,TRBD2,NA,TRBJ2-1,CASSSMGRRGSPYNEQFF,TGTGCCAGCAGTTCAATGGGTCGGCGGGGGTCCCCCTACAATGAGCAGTTCTTC
TRBV15,NA,NA,TRBJ1-1,CATSRGNREGDTEAFF,TGTGCCACCAGCAGAGGAAACAGGGAAGGAGACACTGAAGCTTTCTTT
TRBV12-5,TRBD2,NA,TRBJ2-3,CASGLATLAGGRDTQYF,TGTGCTAGTGGTTTGGCCACCCTAGCGGGAGGAAGAGATACGCAGTATTTT
TRBV25-1,TRBD1,NA,TRBJ2-5,CASSTPGQGQETQYF,TGTGCCAGCAGTACACCGGGACAGGGTCAAGAGACCCAGTACTTC
TRBV2,NA,NA,TRBJ1-1,CATSGVMNTEAFF,TGTGCCACCTCGGGGGTTATGAACACTGAAGCTTTCTTT
TRBV18,NA,NA,TRBJ1-2,CASSPSSPGRNGYTF,TGTGCCAGCTCACCATCGTCACCAGGGAGGAATGGCTACACCTTC
TRBV19,NA,NA,TRBJ1-1,CATTDPNTEAFF,TGTGCCACCACAGACCCGAACACTGAAGCTTTCTTT
TRBV5-1,TRBD1,NA,TRBJ1-4,CASSLGTGDEKLFF,TGCGCCAGCAGCTTGGGCACAGGGGACGAAAAACTGTTTTTT
TRBV11-2,TRBD1,NA,TRBJ2-1,CASSLRDRVYNEQFF,TGTGCCAGCAGCCTCCGGGACAGGGTGTACAATGAGCAGTTCTTC
TRBV2,NA,NA,TRBJ2-5,CASSERRVRETQYF,TGTGCCAGCAGTGAAAGGAGGGTCCGAGAGACCCAGTACTTC
TRBV5-6,NA,NA,TRBJ1-6,CASSLAATAHNSPLHF,TGTGCCAGCAGCTTGGCAGCGACGGCTCATAATTCACCCCTCCACTTT
TRBV19,NA,NA,TRBJ2-7,CASSSQGPTYEQYF,TGTGCCAGTAGTTCTCAGGGGCCGACCTACGAGCAGTACTTC
TRBV5-1,NA,NA,TRBJ2-2,CASSLVTGEGTGELFF,TGCGCCAGCAGCTTGGTGACAGGGGAGGGAACCGGGGAGCTGTTTTTT
TRBV9,TRBD2,NA,TRBJ2-3,CASSPSRPAGGPTDTQYF,TGTGCCAGCAGCCCGAGCCGACCAGCGGGAGGGCCCACAGATACGCAGTATTTT
TRBV7-2,NA,NA,TRBJ2-1,CASSLSGQINNEQFF,TGTGCCAGCAGCTTAAGCGGTCAGATTAACAATGAGCAGTTCTTC
TRBV4-2,NA,NA,TRBJ2-7,CASSQGEGSSYEQYF,TGTGCCAGCAGCCAAGGAGAAGGGAGCTCCTACGAGCAGTACTTC